The text below deals with one T cell receptor (beta chain). This sample was taken from a study of blood T cell repertoires in COVID-19. Here immunoSEQ multiplex PCR was the method, and the copy in TCRdb shows in-frame clones only, minus some. Of 300,000 or so clones listed, roughly 88% were seen once; the top ten hold roughly 2.9%. This CDR3 is built from 16 residues. After removal of 5 bases from V and 0 bases from J, the junction contained 5 bases not matched to a gene. The germline CDR1 and CDR2 sequences are MNHEY and SMNVEV (reference sequence). The chain uses TRBV27 and TRBJ2-3; 10 bases fit TRBD2. The source material was peripheral blood. This TCR came from a woman between 25 and 40 years old with COVID-19, enrolled during active disease. CDR3 residues: CASSPRLAGSTDTQYF. The DNA for the CDR3 is TGTGCCAGCAGTCCCAGACTAGCGGGTAGCACAGATACGCAGTATTTT.